The source of this T cell receptor beta chain is a study of T cell repertoires in cytomegalovirus infection. For the study at large: Use of recently identified HLA-C-restricted and well-studied HLA-B-restricted CMV epitopes was part of the study. Both a matching HLA type and CMV infection were indicated by public TCR beta signatures.

Study-wide results and limits: Dominant in the ex vivo response were TCR beta clonotypes restricted by HLA-C and specific for CMV. CMV carriers with the relevant HLA were identified by cumulative public TCR beta family frequency.

Trimming at V came to 3 bases and at J to 2 bases, leaving 7 bases not matched to a gene. Germline values: CDR1 KGHDR, CDR2 SFDVKD. This CDR3 is 17 amino acids long. The table lists this clonotype with a few counts. Its antigen is unidentified. TCRdb reanalysed the reads using MiXCR and keeps one entry per CDR3 protein. In the table there are a few hundred thousand distinct CDR3 sequences, roughly 25% of which are singletons. The source is a human donor in good health (CMV status not recorded). Some clones in this sample may be carry-over from other donors' samples. V and J are TRBV24-1 and TRBJ2-3; TRBD1 agrees at 10 bases. The sample in question was cultured PBMCs, obtained from culture after CMV antigen stimulation. The CDR3 loop reads CATSDPSGQGITDTQYF. The CDR3 nucleotides read TGTGCCACCAGTGATCCCTCGGGACAGGGGATCACAGATACGCAGTATTTT.